Below, one TCR beta chain is given with its context. These data originate in a study of T cells after yellow fever vaccination. A single record per CDR3 protein comes from TCRdb applying MiXCR to the 5' RACE reads. The table lists roughly 170,000 distinct CDR3 sequences, roughly 9% of them singletons. V shed 4 bases and J 6 bases; nucleotides not matched to a gene: 6. The germline V gene encodes CDR1 GTSNPN and CDR2 SVGIG (reference sequence). The CDR3 has 12 residues. The TCR sequence derives from a man between 18 and 35 years old who received the YFV17D yellow fever vaccine. Sequenced material: CD8+ T cells sorted from PBMCs, taken 45 days after the yellow fever booster vaccination. This rearrangement joins TRBV30 to TRBJ2-7; 7 bases line up with TRBD2. This CDR3 is CAWTPGGGEQYF. The CDR3 region has the DNA TGTGCCTGGACCCCGGGGGGAGGCGAGCAGTACTTC.